This TCR beta chain was captured in a study of PD-L1 blockade in urothelial cancer. Overall study context: Dosed intravenously at 1,200 mg every 3 weeks, atezolizumab was initiated by patients around 2014. A median of approximately 150,000 T cells was found in the blood samples. Study patients had been treated with 0 to 3 previous chemotherapy regimens.

Method: immunoSEQ multiplex PCR; TCRdb's copy keeps in-frame clones and lacks some. The data contain over 100,000 clones, less than 85% of them singletons. With 0 bases removed from V and 3 bases from J, the gap between germline ends came to 14 bases. CDR3 length: 16 residues. Per germline, CDR1 SGHTA and CDR2 FQGNSA. Time point given: pretreatment peripheral blood. This sequence was found in a man aged 50 to 59 with urothelial cancer. Sequencing was performed on PBMCs, taken around atezolizumab (anti-PD-L1) treatment. The genes are TRBV7-2 and TRBJ1-2, with D unresolved. The CDR3 loop reads CASSLAPGNKDYGYTF. DNA of the CDR3: TGTGCCAGCAGCTTAGCGCCCGGGAATAAGGACTATGGCTACACCTTC.